Below, 17 T cell receptor beta chains from the same sample are listed, as sequenced in a study of OX40 agonist ivuxolimab in advanced cancers. Some clones are missing from TCRdb's copy, which holds only in-frame ones; the method was immunoSEQ multiplex PCR. The sample comprises more than 45,000 clones, about 90% of which are singletons, and 3% to 4.5% rests with the top ten. The specimen comprised CD4+ or CD8+ T cells sorted from blood, sampled in a trial of the OX40 agonist ivuxolimab. The receptor set was obtained from an adult with an advanced solid tumor such as melanoma, head and neck, liver or kidney cancer.

This rearrangement joins TRBV19 to TRBJ2-7; 7 nucleotides agree with TRBD1. V gave up 5 bases and J gave up 2 bases; unmatched junction bases: 9. The CDR3 is made up of 15 amino acids. Per germline, CDR1 LNHDA and CDR2 SQIVND (reference sequence). The CDR3: CASSAAGGPTYEQYF. In nucleotides, the CDR3 is TGTGCCAGTAGTGCCGCAGGGGGACCTACCTACGAGCAGTACTTC.

This chain links TRBV5-1 with TRBJ2-1; 9 positions agree with TRBD1. V dropped 0 bases and J dropped 1; count of bases not matched to a gene: 5. This CDR3 comprises 17 residues. Germline CDR1 SGHRS, CDR2 YFSETQ. The CDR3 spells CASSLEGQGKSYNEQFF. The CDR3 DNA follows: TGCGCCAGCAGCTTGGAGGGACAGGGTAAATCCTACAATGAGCAGTTCTTC.

The chain links TRBV7-9 to TRBJ2-7; 9 nucleotides agree with TRBD2. J was trimmed by 4 bases and V by 4 bases; bases with no gene match: 14. Per germline, CDR1 SEHNR and CDR2 FQNEAQ (reference sequence). The CDR3 runs to 17 residues. CDR3 bases: TGTGCCAGCAGCTCCCTCAGGGGTAGCGGGAGACGATACGAGCAGTACTTC. This sequence encodes CASSSLRGSGRRYEQYF. Combining the CDR3 with reference TRBV7-9 and TRBJ2-7 gives the whole variable domain DTGVSQNPRHKITKRGQNVTFRCDPISEHNRLYWYRQTLGQGPEFLTYFQNEAQLEKSRLLSDRFSAERPKGSFSTLEIQRTEQGDSAMYLCASSSLRGSGRRYEQYFGPGTRLTVT.

The chain combines TRBV19 with TRBJ2-7, with 8 bases matching TRBD1. Losses at the gene ends were 5 bases for V and 4 bases for J; bases not matched to a gene: 10. Germline CDR1 reads LNHDA; CDR2 reads SQIVND (reference sequence). This CDR3 has 15 amino acids. The CDR3 sequence is CASSAAGTGTYEQYF. The DNA for the CDR3 is TGTGCCAGTAGTGCCGCCGGGACAGGAACGTACGAGCAGTACTTC.

The chain carries TRBV6-6 and TRBJ1-1, with D hard to call. CDR1 is MNHNY and CDR2 is SVGAGI in the germline V gene (reference sequence). This CDR3 comprises 15 residues. Trimming left V 0 bases short and J 0 bases short, with 8 bases between. CDR3 in DNA: TGTGCCAGCAGTTACTCTAGCGGGGTGAACACTGAAGCTTTCTTT. It is translated as CASSYSSGVNTEAFF.

This chain connects TRBV9 to TRBJ2-2, with D tentatively TRBD1 or TRBD2 (5 bases each). This CDR3 is 15 amino acids long. Germline values: CDR1 SGDLS, CDR2 YYNGEE. With 3 bases removed from V and 7 bases from J, the gap between germline ends came to 16 bases. The CDR3 spells CASSGMGWGNGELFF. CDR3 bases: TGTGCCAGCAGCGGAATGGGGTGGGGGAACGGGGAGCTGTTTTTT.

V gene TRBV6-6 combines with J gene TRBJ2-1, with TRBD1 identical over 10 bases. Germline CDR1 and CDR2: MNHNY and SVGAGI (reference sequence). V dropped 2 bases and J dropped 9; count of bases not matched to a gene: 4. CDR3 size: 14 residues. CDR3 DNA: TGTGCCAGCAGTTACGGGACAGGGGTAGGTGAGCAGTTCTTC. It encodes CASSYGTGVGEQFF.

This clone was seen a single time. The gene calls are TRBV7-2 and TRBJ2-7, with unresolved D. Germline CDR1 SGHTA, CDR2 FQGNSA. The length of the CDR3 is 15 residues. Trimming removed 5 bases from V and 4 bases from J, with 18 bases in between. As DNA, the CDR3 is TGTGCCAGCAGCCCGCACGTTTTTTCTGGTTACGAGCAGTACTTC. This encodes CASSPHVFSGYEQYF.

The V and J genes are TRBV10-3 and TRBJ2-7, with D maybe TRBD1 (6 bases). The CDR3 spans 16 residues. Germline V gene data show CDR1 as ENHRY and CDR2 as SYGVKD. V lost 0 bases and J 4 bases, leaving 16 bases between the germline ends. CDR3 sequence: CAISESKTGVPYEQYF. Here the CDR3 DNA reads TGTGCCATCAGTGAGTCGAAGACAGGCGTCCCATACGAGCAGTACTTC.

This sequence joins TRBV9 and TRBJ2-1, with TRBD2 matching 8 bases. Trimming cost V 1 base and J 6 bases; bases outside gene matches: 6. The CDR3 has 15 residues. Looked up from germline, CDR1 is SGDLS and CDR2 is YYNGEE. CDR3 coding DNA: TGTGCCAGCAGCGTAAGGGCTAGCGGGCCCAATGAGCAGTTCTTC. This gives the protein CASSVRASGPNEQFF. The full variable domain, its missing parts supplied by reference TRBV9 and TRBJ2-1, is DSGVTQTPKHLITATGQRVTLRCSPRSGDLSVYWYQQSLDQGLQFLIQYYNGEERAKGNILERFSAQQFPDLHSELNLSSLELGDSALYFCASSVRASGPNEQFFGPGTRLTVL.

This chain links TRBV2 with TRBJ2-5, with D possibly being TRBD1 or TRBD2 (5 bases each). V was pared by 1 base and J by 4 bases, with 19 bases between. The CDR3 is made up of 17 amino acids. Germline V gene sequence: CDR1 SNHLY, CDR2 FYNNEI. This chain's CDR3 is CASSEGPGTPGAETQYF. The CDR3 DNA reads TGTGCCAGCAGTGAAGGCCCTGGGACCCCCGGGGCAGAGACCCAGTACTTC.

CDR3 region: CASRKRADAYNEQFF. CDR3 in DNA: TGTGCCAGCAGAAAGAGGGCTGACGCATACAATGAGCAGTTCTTC. This chain uses TRBV27 with TRBJ2-1, with D possibly matching TRBD2 (5 bases). This CDR3 is 15 amino acids long. The germline gives CDR1 MNHEY, CDR2 SMNVEV (reference sequence). V was cut by 6 bases and J by 4 bases, with 16 bases left in between.

The chain couples TRBV29-1 to TRBJ2-7; 11 nucleotides line up with TRBD1. The V segment lost 6 bases and the J segment 3 bases; nucleotides outside the gene matches: 7. CDR1 is SQVTM, CDR2 ANQGSEA, per germline. This CDR3 comprises 14 residues. CDR3 DNA sequence: TGCAGCGTGACTCCGGGACAGGGGGGCTACGAGCAGTACTTC. The encoded protein is CSVTPGQGGYEQYF.

This chain joins TRBV7-3 and TRBJ2-1; TRBD1 aligns across 9 bases. In germline, CDR1 is SGHTA, CDR2 FQGTGA. This CDR3 comprises 15 residues. The V and J ends lost 4 bases and 6 bases, in that order; junction bases with no gene match: 7. CDR3 sequence reads: CASSYTGTGINEQFF. DNA of the CDR3: TGTGCCAGCAGCTACACCGGGACAGGGATCAATGAGCAGTTCTTC.

This clone has just one count. The chain joins TRBV13 to TRBJ2-7; no definite D call. The CDR3 runs 12 residues. V gave up 2 bases and J gave up 5 bases, with 7 bases separating them. The germline CDR1 and CDR2 sequences are PRHDT and FYEKMQ (reference sequence). The CDR3 DNA is TGTGCCAGCAGCTTATTGAGGAACGAGCAGTACTTC. Protein: CASSLLRNEQYF.

The V and J genes are TRBV11-3 and TRBJ1-1, with D hard to call. The CDR3 runs to 13 residues. Germline V gene lookup returns CDR1 SGHNT and CDR2 YENEEA. Trimming cost V 0 bases and J 1 base, with 3 bases left between them. CDR3 protein: CASSLDGNTEAFF. DNA of the CDR3: TGTGCCAGCAGCTTAGACGGGAACACTGAAGCTTTCTTT.

The gene calls are TRBV4-1 and TRBJ1-1; no clear D. CDR3 length: 15 residues. Germline CDR1 and CDR2: MGHRA and YSYEKL. V lost 2 bases and J lost 3, with 13 bases in between. The CDR3 DNA sequence: TGCGCCAGCAGCCAAAATTGGGGTGGGGACACTGAAGCTTTCTTT. It encodes CASSQNWGGDTEAFF.